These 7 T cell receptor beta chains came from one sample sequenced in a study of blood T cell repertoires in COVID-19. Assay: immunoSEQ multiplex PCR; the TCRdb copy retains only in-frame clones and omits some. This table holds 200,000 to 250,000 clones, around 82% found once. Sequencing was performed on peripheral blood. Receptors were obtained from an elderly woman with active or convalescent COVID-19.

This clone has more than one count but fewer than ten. The CDR3 region has the DNA TGCGCCAGCACCGTAGGACAGGGAAAGTCTAACTACACCTTC. Amino acids: CASTVGQGKSNYTF. The chain joins TRBV5-1 to TRBJ1-2; the match to TRBD1 covers 8 bases. J was trimmed by 10 bases and V by 6 bases; bases with no gene match: 14. The germline V gene has CDR1 SGHRS and CDR2 YFSETQ. The CDR3 covers 14 residues.

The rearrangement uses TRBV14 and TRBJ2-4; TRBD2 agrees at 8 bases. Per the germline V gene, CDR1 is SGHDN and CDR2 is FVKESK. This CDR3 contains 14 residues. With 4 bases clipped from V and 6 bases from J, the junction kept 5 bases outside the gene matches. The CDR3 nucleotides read TGTGCCAGCAGCCTCCGGGGGGGCGGAAACATTCAGTACTTC. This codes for CASSLRGGGNIQYF.

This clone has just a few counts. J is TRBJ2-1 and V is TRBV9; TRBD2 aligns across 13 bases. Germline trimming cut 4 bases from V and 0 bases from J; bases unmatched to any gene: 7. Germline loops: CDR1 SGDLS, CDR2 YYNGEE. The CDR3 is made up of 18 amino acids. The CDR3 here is CASSPGTSGASSYNEQFF. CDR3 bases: TGTGCCAGCAGCCCAGGGACTAGCGGGGCTAGCTCCTACAATGAGCAGTTCTTC. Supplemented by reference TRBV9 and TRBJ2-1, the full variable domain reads DSGVTQTPKHLITATGQRVTLRCSPRSGDLSVYWYQQSLDQGLQFLIQYYNGEERAKGNILERFSAQQFPDLHSELNLSSLELGDSALYFCASSPGTSGASSYNEQFFGPGTRLTVL.

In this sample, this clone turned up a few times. CDR3 bases: TGTGCCAGCAGTTTGACAGTCGGTGAGCAGTTCTTC. Translating gives CASSLTVGEQFF. This chain links TRBV28 with TRBJ2-1; D is perhaps TRBD1 (5 bases). The CDR3 extends over 12 amino acids. The V and J ends lost 3 bases and 9 bases respectively, with 9 bases between them. Germline V lookup: CDR1 MDHEN, CDR2 SYDVKM. The entire variable domain, with the rest obtained from reference TRBV28 and TRBJ2-1, is as follows: DVKVTQSSRYLVKRTGEKVFLECVQDMDHENMFWYRQDPGLGLRLIYFSYDVKMKEKGDIPEGYSVSREKKERFSLILESASTNQTSMYLCASSLTVGEQFFGPGTRLTVL.

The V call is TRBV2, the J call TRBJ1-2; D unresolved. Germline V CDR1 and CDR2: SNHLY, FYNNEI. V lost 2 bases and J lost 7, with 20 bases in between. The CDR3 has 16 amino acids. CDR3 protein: CASSEIEAVSGRGYTF. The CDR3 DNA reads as TGTGCCAGCAGTGAAATAGAAGCGGTTTCTGGCCGTGGCTACACCTTC.

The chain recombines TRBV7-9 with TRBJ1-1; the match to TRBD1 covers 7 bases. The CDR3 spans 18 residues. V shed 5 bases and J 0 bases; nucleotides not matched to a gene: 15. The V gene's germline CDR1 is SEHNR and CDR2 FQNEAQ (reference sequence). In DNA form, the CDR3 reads TGTGCCAGCAGCCCACCACTCGGGACAGCCTATCTGAACACTGAAGCTTTCTTT. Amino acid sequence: CASSPPLGTAYLNTEAFF. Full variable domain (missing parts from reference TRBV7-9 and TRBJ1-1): DTGVSQNPRHKITKRGQNVTFRCDPISEHNRLYWYRQTLGQGPEFLTYFQNEAQLEKSRLLSDRFSAERPKGSFSTLEIQRTEQGDSAMYLCASSPPLGTAYLNTEAFFGQGTRLTVV.

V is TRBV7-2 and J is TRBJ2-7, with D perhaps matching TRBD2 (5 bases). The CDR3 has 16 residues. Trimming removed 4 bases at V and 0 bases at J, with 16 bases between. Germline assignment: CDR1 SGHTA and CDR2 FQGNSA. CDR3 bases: TGTGCCAGCAGCTCCCGCGGAGGACGGACCTCCTACGAGCAGTACTTC. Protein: CASSSRGGRTSYEQYF.